This paragraph covers one T cell receptor beta chain sequence. The V and J ends lost 4 bases and 2 bases, in that order; junction bases with no gene match: 5. The CDR3 sequence is 14 residues long. The germline gives CDR1 SGHDT, CDR2 YYEEEE. The repertoire was sequenced with immunoSEQ multiplex PCR; TCRdb's copy has only in-frame clones and lacks some. Here the sample spans 100,000 or so clones, roughly nine tenths being singletons. This entry is derived from a study of T cell changes during pregnancy in multiple sclerosis. This chain connects TRBV5-6 to TRBJ2-7; TRBD2 agrees at 8 bases. The clonotype comes from a female donor with multiple sclerosis, enrolled in a pregnancy study. Sequences were derived from peripheral blood, sampled in the second trimester of pregnancy. The CDR3 nucleotides are TGTGCCAGCAGCCGGGAGGGCAGACCCTACGAGCAGTACTTC. This gives the protein CASSREGRPYEQYF.